This TCR beta chain was sequenced in a study of T cell responses to AZD1222 COVID-19 vaccine. The method was immunoSEQ multiplex PCR; TCRdb's version includes in-frame clones alone and lacks a portion of them. The table lists 75,000 to 95,000 clones, roughly 81% of them singletons. Germline V gives CDR1 SEHNR, CDR2 FQNEAQ (reference sequence). CDR3 length equals 13 residues. The V gene lost 1 base and the J gene lost 1 base, with 4 bases spanning the gap. The chain carries TRBV7-9 and TRBJ2-5; D is unresolved. This TCR derives from an adult in good health. This sample comprised peripheral blood, obtained on day 0 of AZD1222 vaccination. The CDR3 coding sequence is TGTGCCAGCAGCTTAGAGTTCCAAGAGACCCAGTACTTC. This sequence encodes CASSLEFQETQYF.